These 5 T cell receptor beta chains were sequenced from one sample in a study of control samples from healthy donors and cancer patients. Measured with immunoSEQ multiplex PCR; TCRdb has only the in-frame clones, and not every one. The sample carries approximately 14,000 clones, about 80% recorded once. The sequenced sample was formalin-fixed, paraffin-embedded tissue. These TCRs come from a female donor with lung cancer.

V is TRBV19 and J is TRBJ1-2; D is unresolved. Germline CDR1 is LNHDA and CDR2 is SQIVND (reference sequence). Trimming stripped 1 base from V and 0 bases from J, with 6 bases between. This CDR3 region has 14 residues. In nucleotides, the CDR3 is TGTGCCAGTAGTATAGGGGCCACTAACTATGGCTACACCTTC. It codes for CASSIGATNYGYTF. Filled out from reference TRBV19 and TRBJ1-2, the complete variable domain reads DGGITQSPKYLFRKEGQNVTLSCEQNLNHDAMYWYRQDPGQGLRLIYYSQIVNDFQKGDIAEGYSVSREKKESFPLTVTSAQKNPTAFYLCASSIGATNYGYTFGSGTRLTVV.

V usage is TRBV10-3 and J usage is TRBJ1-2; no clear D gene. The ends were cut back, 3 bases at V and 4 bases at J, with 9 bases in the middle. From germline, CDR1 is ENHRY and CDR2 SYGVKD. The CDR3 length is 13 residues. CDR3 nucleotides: TGTGCCATCAGTGAATCAGGAACCTATGGCTACACCTTC. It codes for CAISESGTYGYTF.

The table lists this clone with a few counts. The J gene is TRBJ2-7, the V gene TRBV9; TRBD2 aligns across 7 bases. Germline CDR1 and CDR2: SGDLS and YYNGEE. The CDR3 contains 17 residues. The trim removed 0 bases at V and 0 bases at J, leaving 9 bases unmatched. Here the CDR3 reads CASSVGPSGPSSYEQYF. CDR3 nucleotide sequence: TGTGCCAGCAGCGTAGGACCTAGCGGTCCCAGCTCCTACGAGCAGTACTTC.

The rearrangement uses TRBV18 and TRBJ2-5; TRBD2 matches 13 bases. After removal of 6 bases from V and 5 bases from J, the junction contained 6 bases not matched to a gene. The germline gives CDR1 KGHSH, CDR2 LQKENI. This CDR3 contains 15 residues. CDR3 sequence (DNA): TGTGCCAGCTCCCCGGGACTAGCGGGACAGGAGACCCAGTACTTC. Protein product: CASSPGLAGQETQYF.

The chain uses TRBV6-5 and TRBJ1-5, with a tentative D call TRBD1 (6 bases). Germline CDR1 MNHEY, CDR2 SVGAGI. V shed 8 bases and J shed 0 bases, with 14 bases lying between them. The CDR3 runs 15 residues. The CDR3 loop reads CASGATGHSNQPQHF. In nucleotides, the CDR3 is TGTGCCAGCGGCGCGACAGGACATAGCAATCAGCCCCAGCATTTT.